Shown below are 2 T cell receptor beta chains from a single sample sequenced in a study of beta chain features in type 1 diabetes. Reverse transcription of all isolated RNA meant that expressed TCRB transcripts were sequenced. Using immunoSEQ multiplex PCR, the repertoire was profiled, and TCRdb retains in-frame clones only, with some absent. The sample has 45,000 to 60,000 clones, roughly 47% seen once. No cognate antigen is known for these TCRs. Study-level results: Researchers report that Type 1 diabetes patients had moderately but significantly shorter TCRB CDR3s across all four CD4+ subsets.

The specimen was stem cell memory CD4+ T cells from blood. The receptors were sampled from a man younger than 40 with type 1 diabetes.

The rearrangement joins TRBV7-2 to TRBJ2-5; 8 nucleotides align to TRBD2. V was clipped by 3 bases and J by 7 bases; unmatched bases: 10. Per the germline V gene, CDR1 is SGHTA and CDR2 is FQGNSA. The CDR3 covers 15 residues. The CDR3 DNA sequence: TGTGCCAGCAGCTTCGCCGATCTAGCGGGCTCGACCCAGTACTTC. It codes for CASSFADLAGSTQYF.

The chain carries TRBV2 and TRBJ2-1; 10 bases line up with TRBD1. Germline V CDR1 and CDR2: SNHLY, FYNNEI. J lost 4 bases, V lost 3 bases, and 9 bases had no gene match. This CDR3 comprises 17 residues. The CDR3 DNA follows: TGTGCCAGCAGTGACCTGACCGGGACAGGGGCTTACAATGAGCAGTTCTTC. Its translation is CASSDLTGTGAYNEQFF. The variable domain in full, completed from reference TRBV2 and TRBJ2-1, reads EPEVTQTPSHQVTQMGQEVILRCVPISNHLYFYWYRQILGQKVEFLVSFYNNEISEKSEIFDDQFSVERPDGSNFTLKIRSTKLEDSAMYFCASSDLTGTGAYNEQFFGPGTRLTVL.